This T cell receptor beta chain was recovered during a study of blood T cell repertoires in COVID-19. Study overall: The samples span acute and convalescent COVID-19 from the United States, Italy and Spain. PBMCs, B-cell-depleted T cells, or T cells provided the cDNA or gDNA that made up the material.

This table comes from immunoSEQ multiplex PCR, and its TCRdb copy is limited to in-frame clones, with some not included. The sample consists of 90,000 or so clones, around 88% of them appearing once. This CDR3 has 13 residues. Between the trimmed V and J ends, which lost 1 base and 5 bases, there was a span of 10 bases. CDR1 and CDR2 (germline): SGHRS, YFSETQ. The clonotype originates from a man between 60 and 75 years old with acute or convalescent COVID-19. This chain connects TRBV5-1 to TRBJ2-7; D unresolved. The sequenced sample consisted of peripheral blood. The CDR3: CASSLSKLHEQYF. CDR3 DNA sequence: TGCGCCAGCAGCTTGAGCAAGCTCCACGAGCAGTACTTC.